The clone carrying this TCR beta chain has a single count. Its antigen is not known. Cells were stimulated nonspecifically with anti-CD3/anti-CD28 magnetic beads. Responding CD4+ T cells were sorted by upregulation of both CD40 ligand and CD69. Sequencing used immunoSEQ version 4 in survey mode. Template was genomic DNA at about 9.3 ng/uL, with up to roughly 1 ug used per sample. The assay was immunoSEQ multiplex PCR, and TCRdb's table has in-frame clones only and misses some. Of roughly 43,000 clones in the sample, roughly 90% were seen once. This record belongs to a study of persistence of HIV-infected CD4 T cells. Trimming removed 2 bases at V and 0 bases at J, with 7 bases between. Germline CDR1 reads KGHSH; CDR2 reads LQKENI. The CDR3 spans 14 residues.

This clonotype originated in an adult man with HIV who was CMV-seropositive. The rearrangement uses TRBV18 and TRBJ1-1; D is undetermined. Sequencing was performed on CD4+ T cells sorted from PBMCs after roughly 19-hour stimulation, taken from a patient who received antiretroviral therapy. The CDR3 loop is CASSPSAVNTEAFF. CDR3 coding DNA: TGTGCCAGCTCACCAAGTGCGGTGAACACTGAAGCTTTCTTT.